The 5 T cell receptor beta chains listed next were all sequenced from one sample in a study of blood T cells in healthy people across ages. The second PCR ran roughly 6 to 11 cycles with a sample-barcoded 5' primer and J-beta primers. Each CDR3 protein gets one entry after TCRdb re-called the 5' RACE reads with MiXCR. The sample has 1.5 million or so distinct CDR3 sequences, around 42% seen once. Material: blood. These receptors came from a woman in her late teens or twenties in good health.

This clonotype was counted a few times. The CDR3 sequence is CASSLAPRDYPYNEQFF. CDR3 coding DNA: TGTGCCAGCAGTTTAGCGCCCAGGGATTATCCCTACAATGAGCAGTTCTTC. The rearrangement uses TRBV12-3 or TRBV12-4 and TRBJ2-1; TRBD1 is a possible D gene (5 bases). The CDR3 spans 17 residues. Trimming removed 0 bases at V and 2 bases at J, with 14 bases between.

The chain links TRBV6-5 to TRBJ2-5; TRBD2 is a possible D gene (6 bases). CDR1 MNHEY and CDR2 SVGAGI come from the germline V gene. The CDR3 contains 12 residues. Deletions cut 7 bases from V and 5 bases from J, with 11 bases between. This CDR3 is CASTSVSETQYF. The CDR3 DNA reads TGTGCCAGCACTAGCGTTTCTGAGACCCAGTACTTC.

This rearrangement joins TRBV9 to TRBJ2-7; tentatively, D is TRBD2 (6 bases). In germline, CDR1 is SGDLS, CDR2 YYNGEE. Trimming left V 4 bases short and J 7 bases short, with 15 bases between. This CDR3 has 13 residues. The CDR3 region is CASSTGTPNEQYF. In DNA, the CDR3 is TGTGCCAGCAGCACCGGGACTCCTAATGAGCAGTACTTC. Full variable domain (remainder filled in from reference TRBV9 and TRBJ2-7): DSGVTQTPKHLITATGQRVTLRCSPRSGDLSVYWYQQSLDQGLQFLIQYYNGEERAKGNILERFSAQQFPDLHSELNLSSLELGDSALYFCASSTGTPNEQYFGPGTRLTVT.

The rearrangement links TRBV12-3 or TRBV12-4 to TRBJ2-3, with 7 bases lining up with TRBD2. The CDR3 is 11 residues long. After removal of 11 bases from V and 5 bases from J, the junction contained 4 bases not matched to a gene. For the CDR3, the DNA is TGTGCCGGCGGGGGTGAAGATACGCAGTATTTT. Protein product: CAGGGEDTQYF.

The chain combines TRBV6-1 with TRBJ2-7; 7 nucleotides align to TRBD1. The J call could be wrong; TRBJ2-5 is a better fit for the DNA end. Germline V gene lookup returns CDR1 MNHNS and CDR2 SASEGT. The CDR3 length is 14 residues. The CDR3 sequence is CASSERGRWETQYF. CDR3 in DNA: TGTGCCAGCAGTGAGAGGGGGCGATGGGAGACCCAGTACTTC.